Following are 27 T cell receptor beta chains from one sample sequenced in a study of T cells in Graves' hyperthyroidism and ophthalmopathy. Researchers took RNA transcripts and amplified the TCR beta CDR3 regions from them. The HTBI primer set was used in a first-round RT-PCR of the TCR CDR3. TCRdb analysed the multiplex PCR reads with MiXCR anew, one entry per CDR3 protein. Among around 530,000 distinct CDR3 sequences listed, 15% to 20% were seen once. The sample taken for sequencing was blood. These receptor sequences come from a woman aged 18-29 years with Graves' ophthalmopathy.

The chain employs TRBV28 and TRBJ1-6; a weak D match, TRBD1 (5 bases). This CDR3 contains 16 residues. Germline assignment: CDR1 MDHEN and CDR2 SYDVKM. The germline V and J ends were trimmed by 1 base and 7 bases, with 14 bases remaining between them. The CDR3: CASSLSFPGGNSPLHF. CDR3 nucleotide sequence: TGTGCCAGCAGTTTATCCTTCCCTGGGGGGAATTCACCCCTCCACTTT.

The chain carries TRBV7-3 and TRBJ2-1; D unclear. The CDR3 totals 15 residues. Germline V gene lookup returns CDR1 SGHTA and CDR2 FQGTGA. Trimming pared 4 bases from V and 0 bases from J, leaving 10 bases between. DNA of the CDR3: TGTGCCAGCAGCTCACAATTGAGCTCCTACAATGAGCAGTTCTTC. Translation: CASSSQLSSYNEQFF. The whole variable domain, remainder taken from reference TRBV7-3 and TRBJ2-1, is GAGVSQTPSNKVTEKGKYVELRCDPISGHTALYWYRQSLGQGPEFLIYFQGTGAADDSGLPNDRFFAVRPEGSVSTLKIQRTERGDSAVYLCASSSQLSSYNEQFFGPGTRLTVL.

V gene TRBV7-2 combines with J gene TRBJ1-1; TRBD1 might be the D (6 bases). CDR3 length equals 13 residues. CDR1 and CDR2 from the germline V gene are SGHTA and FQGNSA. V dropped 0 bases and J dropped 7 bases, with 9 bases sitting between them. CDR3 coding DNA: TGTGCCAGCAGCTTAGCTAGGGGGTATGAAGCTTTCTTT. Protein sequence: CASSLARGYEAFF.

Many counts were recorded for this clonotype. The chain carries TRBV7-6 and TRBJ1-2, with D unclear. V lost 5 bases to trimming and J lost 6 bases, with 28 bases between them. The germline gives CDR1 SGHVS, CDR2 FNYEAQ. The CDR3 has 18 amino acids. CDR3 amino acids: CASSATSPGVLALDGYTF. For the CDR3, the DNA is TGTGCCAGCAGCGCCACCTCCCCTGGGGTATTGGCATTGGATGGCTACACCTTC. Using reference TRBV7-6 and TRBJ1-2 for the parts outside the CDR3, the full variable domain is GAGVSQSPRYKVTKRGQDVALRCDPISGHVSLYWYRQALGQGPEFLTYFNYEAQQDKSGLPNDRFSAERPEGSISTLTIQRTEQRDSAMYRCASSATSPGVLALDGYTFGSGTRLTVV.

Remarks on this clonotype: This could be a read error, since a much larger clone is one nucleotide away. The rearrangement links TRBV24-1 to TRBJ2-7, with 7 bases matching TRBD2. V was clipped by 3 bases and J by 2 bases; unmatched bases: 6. This CDR3 spans 15 amino acids. CDR1 and CDR2 from the germline V gene are KGHDR and SFDVKD. In DNA form, the CDR3 reads TGTGCCACCAGTGATCCCCGACTAGCTACCTACGAGCAGTACTTC. Protein sequence: CATSDPRLATYEQYF.

V gene TRBV4-1 combines with J gene TRBJ1-4; TRBD1 agrees at 9 bases. Looked up from germline, CDR1 is MGHRA and CDR2 is YSYEKL. V trimming: 5 bases; J trimming: 1 base; junction bases outside the gene matches: 5. The CDR3 is 16 residues long. The CDR3 sequence: CASSEYRGQTNEKLFF. The DNA of the CDR3 is TGCGCCAGCAGCGAATACAGGGGGCAAACTAATGAAAAACTGTTTTTT.

Ten or more counts support this clonotype. The chain joins TRBV28 to TRBJ2-1; the D gene is possibly TRBD2 (5 bases). V dropped 6 bases and J dropped 6 bases, with 30 bases sitting between them. The CDR3 has 19 amino acids. Germline CDR1 MDHEN, CDR2 SYDVKM. For the CDR3, the DNA is TGTGCCAGCAGAACTGGGAGCACTAGTCCGTACCCTCTCATCAATGAGCAGTTCTTC. Its protein is CASRTGSTSPYPLINEQFF.

This clonotype occurred a few times. The gene calls are TRBV4-1 and TRBJ2-3; 13 nucleotides line up with TRBD2. Germline V gives CDR1 MGHRA, CDR2 YSYEKL. CDR3 size: 18 residues. After removal of 1 base from V and 2 bases from J, the junction contained 6 bases not matched to a gene. CDR3 residues: CASSQGSGLAGYTDTQYF. CDR3 coding DNA: TGCGCCAGCAGCCAAGGCTCGGGACTAGCGGGGTACACAGATACGCAGTATTTT.

The gene calls are TRBV13 and TRBJ2-2; 7 bases match TRBD2. Germline V CDR1 and CDR2: PRHDT, FYEKMQ (reference sequence). The ends lost 7 bases at V and 5 bases at J; junction bases unmatched: 10. The CDR3 has 15 residues. The chain's CDR3 is CASTTETSSTGELFF. As DNA, the CDR3 is TGTGCCAGCACGACAGAGACTAGCTCAACCGGGGAGCTGTTTTTT.

The chain employs TRBV12-3 or TRBV12-4 and TRBJ2-7; weak D call: TRBD2 (8 bases). This CDR3 is built from 14 residues. Trimming shortened V by 4 bases and J by 2 bases, and 12 bases separated the two germline ends. CDR3 amino acids: CASSSGGGTYEQYF. In DNA, the CDR3 is TGTGCCAGCAGTTCGGGAGGGGGCACCTACGAGCAGTACTTC.

The genes are TRBV5-1 and TRBJ2-7, with 8 bases lining up with TRBD2. The V gene's germline CDR1 is SGHRS and CDR2 YFSETQ. V shed 3 bases and J 2 bases; nucleotides not matched to a gene: 7. This CDR3 contains 15 residues. CDR3 bases: TGCGCCAGCAGCTGGACTAGCTCGATCACCTACGAGCAGTACTTC. Amino acid sequence: CASSWTSSITYEQYF.

V gene TRBV27 combines with J gene TRBJ1-3; weak D call: TRBD1 (5 bases). The CDR3 length is 15 residues. Trimming stripped 3 bases from V and 0 bases from J, with 9 bases between. The germline V gene has CDR1 MNHEY and CDR2 SMNVEV (reference sequence). Written as DNA, the CDR3 is TGTGCCAGCAGTTTGGGGCCGCACTCTGGAAACACCATATATTTT. It yields the protein CASSLGPHSGNTIYF.

The sample holds many counts of this clonotype. The V gene is TRBV29-1, the J gene TRBJ2-7, with 8 positions matching TRBD1. The CDR3 is 15 residues long. CDR1 is SQVTM, CDR2 ANQGSEA, per germline. Unmatched junction bases numbered 12, after V lost 6 bases and J lost 2 bases. The CDR3 here is CSVVPTGALTYEQYF. The CDR3 DNA reads as TGCAGCGTCGTACCGACAGGGGCCCTCACCTACGAGCAGTACTTC.

This clonotype was observed many times. This sequence joins TRBV7-6 and TRBJ2-7; 8 nucleotides match TRBD2. The CDR3 has 14 residues. V shed 5 bases, J shed 2 bases, and the junction held 5 bases outside the gene matches. In germline, CDR1 is SGHVS, CDR2 FNYEAQ. The CDR3 DNA reads as TGTGCCAGCAGCCCGGGACTAGATCCCTACGAGCAGTACTTC. Its translation is CASSPGLDPYEQYF. Supplemented by reference TRBV7-6 and TRBJ2-7, the full variable domain reads GAGVSQSPRYKVTKRGQDVALRCDPISGHVSLYWYRQALGQGPEFLTYFNYEAQQDKSGLPNDRFSAERPEGSISTLTIQRTEQRDSAMYRCASSPGLDPYEQYFGPGTRLTVT.

V usage is TRBV10-2 and J usage is TRBJ2-5; 10 positions agree with TRBD2. CDR3 length: 13 residues. Germline assignment: CDR1 WSHSY and CDR2 SAAADI. Trimming at V came to 8 bases and at J to 5 bases, leaving 5 bases not matched to a gene. CDR3 residues: CASLRAGGETQYF. The CDR3 DNA sequence: TGCGCCAGCCTTAGAGCGGGGGGGGAGACCCAGTACTTC.

The gene calls are TRBV19 and TRBJ1-3; D remains unclear. Germline CDR1 and CDR2: LNHDA and SQIVND (reference sequence). This CDR3 has 14 amino acids. Trimming left V 10 bases short and J 3 bases short, with 16 bases between. The CDR3 DNA reads as TGTGCCACCACAGACCCTTCGAGTGGAAACACCATATATTTT. Translating gives CATTDPSSGNTIYF.

The chain couples TRBV12-3 or TRBV12-4 to TRBJ2-7; no definite D call. Trimming stripped 1 base from V and 6 bases from J, with 19 bases between. CDR3 length: 16 residues. For the CDR3, the DNA is TGTGCCAGCAGTTTAGTTTTGGGCTCAAATCAGCGCGAGCAGTACTTC. Its protein product is CASSLVLGSNQREQYF.

This clonotype was observed at least ten times. The V call is TRBV2, the J call TRBJ2-5; the match to TRBD2 covers 8 bases. The CDR3 has 14 amino acids. Looked up from germline, CDR1 is SNHLY and CDR2 is FYNNEI. The junction had 8 bases not matched to a gene; V was cut back by 7 bases and J by 4 bases. The CDR3 nucleotides read TGTGCCAGCACCCCGGGAGGGAGTTTAGAGACCCAGTACTTC. Its translation: CASTPGGSLETQYF.

The table lists this clonotype with many counts. The CDR3 bases are TGTGCCACCATATCGAATTTAAACACTGAAGCTTTCTTT. Translating it yields CATISNLNTEAFF. This rearrangement joins TRBV2 to TRBJ1-1, with no clear D. The CDR3 is 13 residues long. Germline CDR1 is SNHLY and CDR2 is FYNNEI. V lost 10 bases to trimming and J lost 2 bases, with 14 bases between them. The whole variable domain, filled in from reference TRBV2 and TRBJ1-1, reads EPEVTQTPSHQVTQMGQEVILRCVPISNHLYFYWYRQILGQKVEFLVSFYNNEISEKSEIFDDQFSVERPDGSNFTLKIRSTKLEDSAMYFCATISNLNTEAFFGQGTRLTVV.

This clonotype was recorded many times. This chain uses TRBV2 with TRBJ1-1, with D unresolved. The CDR3 covers 14 residues. Germline V gene lookup returns CDR1 SNHLY and CDR2 FYNNEI. Trimming pared 7 bases from V and 1 base from J, leaving 13 bases between. The CDR3 DNA reads as TGTGCCAGCATATGGGTCGGAGGGAACACTGAAGCTTTCTTT. This sequence encodes CASIWVGGNTEAFF.

The CDR3 DNA follows: TGTGCCAGCAGTTACCGGGACAGGGGGCCTGACACTGAAGCTTTCTTT. It specifies CASSYRDRGPDTEAFF. J is TRBJ1-1 and V is TRBV27, with 12 nucleotides matching TRBD1. This CDR3 has 16 residues. Per germline, CDR1 MNHEY and CDR2 SMNVEV (reference sequence). The junction had 6 bases not matched to a gene; V was cut back by 4 bases and J by 3 bases.

There are many counts of this clonotype. V usage is TRBV2 and J usage is TRBJ2-3, with TRBD1 as a possible D gene (6 bases). Germline V gene sequence: CDR1 SNHLY, CDR2 FYNNEI. The CDR3 runs to 15 residues. Trimming shortened V by 7 bases and J by 2 bases, and 16 bases separated the two germline ends. CDR3 residues: CASKVTGSNTDTQYF. The CDR3 DNA sequence: TGTGCCAGCAAAGTAACAGGGAGTAACACAGATACGCAGTATTTT.

This clonotype occurred a few times. This sequence joins TRBV4-3 and TRBJ1-5; 7 positions agree with TRBD1. This CDR3 contains 15 residues. Germline V gives CDR1 LGHNA, CDR2 YSLEER. Losses at the gene ends were 4 bases for V and 4 bases for J; bases not matched to a gene: 7. CDR3 bases: TGCGCCAGCAGCCCCCGCTCGACAGGGAATCAGCCCCAGCATTTT. Translation gives CASSPRSTGNQPQHF.

In its sample, this clonotype was seen many times. The chain couples TRBV7-9 to TRBJ2-3; tentatively, D is TRBD1 or TRBD2 (5 bases each). The V and J ends lost 5 bases and 2 bases respectively, with 29 bases between them. This CDR3 contains 20 residues. Germline CDR1 and CDR2: SEHNR and FQNEAQ (reference sequence). The CDR3 loop is CASSPPRVASTPGTTDTQYF. In DNA, the CDR3 is TGTGCCAGCAGCCCCCCCCGGGTAGCGTCCACCCCAGGGACCACAGATACGCAGTATTTT.

The gene calls are TRBV7-9 and TRBJ2-7, with TRBD2 matching over 13 bases. Germline values: CDR1 SEHNR, CDR2 FQNEAQ (reference sequence). The CDR3 is made up of 15 amino acids. V lost 8 bases to trimming and J lost 2 bases; unmatched junction nucleotides: 6. The CDR3 DNA sequence: TGTGCCAGCGGACTAGCGGGAGAGGCCACCTACGAGCAGTACTTC. Amino acids: CASGLAGEATYEQYF.

The CDR3 spells CASSQAASGRVYEQYF. Here the CDR3 DNA reads TGCGCCAGCAGCCAAGCGGCTAGCGGGAGGGTGTACGAGCAGTACTTC. The chain is built from TRBV4-1 and TRBJ2-7; 12 positions agree with TRBD2. There are 16 residues in the CDR3. Trimming removed 1 base from V and 4 bases from J; junction bases left unmatched: 5. Germline V gene lookup returns CDR1 MGHRA and CDR2 YSYEKL.

This clonotype was counted many times. This chain connects TRBV3-1 to TRBJ2-7; tentatively, D is TRBD1 (6 bases). This CDR3 is built from 16 residues. The ends were cut back, 2 bases at V and 0 bases at J, with 14 bases in the middle. CDR1 is LGHDT, CDR2 YNNKEL, per germline (reference sequence). CDR3 DNA sequence: TGTGCCAGCAGCCAACGAACGACAGGCGTCTCCTACGAGCAGTACTTC. Protein sequence: CASSQRTTGVSYEQYF.